The present T cell receptor (beta chain) was sequenced within a study of cytomegalovirus exposure and HLA in healthy donors. The study, taken as a whole, reports: In a later analysis, a missense DCLRE1C variant was linked to TCR beta V- and J-gene trimming. Accurate HLA-A and HLA-B prediction from TCR beta sequences was reported for most subjects. Upon later analysis, HLA-associated TCR beta chains proved more clonally expanded than other, equally common chains.

Primers for the PCR totalled 60 Vbeta and 13 Jbeta. Produced via immunoSEQ multiplex PCR; TCRdb's table is partial and in-frame only. The repertoire consists of roughly 150,000 clones, with about three quarters occurring once and the leading ten covering more than 9%. Those who donated were healthy bone marrow donors. A note on this clone: Its antigen is still unknown.

CDR3 size: 16 residues. The V segment lost 7 bases and the J segment 4 bases; nucleotides outside the gene matches: 13. From germline, CDR1 is SGHAT and CDR2 FQNNGV. J is TRBJ2-7 and V is TRBV11-2; 10 bases are a match to TRBD2. The sequenced sample was PBMCs. The clonotype comes from a man younger than 45 in good health and CMV-seropositive. CDR3 loop: CASTETLLAGEYEQYF. The CDR3 DNA reads as TGTGCCAGCACCGAGACCCTCCTAGCGGGAGAATACGAGCAGTACTTC.